This TCR beta chain derives from a study of Tregs in tolerant kidney transplant recipients. Recipients received nonmyeloablative bone marrow transplants from related graft donors, with transient mixed chimerism. This CDR3 has 16 residues. Germline V CDR1 and CDR2: MDHEN, SYDVKM. Germline trimming cut 5 bases from V and 10 bases from J; bases unmatched to any gene: 15. The assay was immunoSEQ multiplex PCR, and TCRdb's table has in-frame clones only and misses some. The table shows tens of thousands of clones, with over 85% occurring only once. The sample here was CD4+ T cells from blood (PBMCs), taken 12 months after the transplant. The rearrangement links TRBV28 to TRBJ2-1; 9 positions agree with TRBD2. This sequence was found in a human patient who received a combined kidney and bone marrow transplant. Some T cells may have originated in the graft donor. The CDR3 loop reads CASSTPGGGVISEQFF. The CDR3 nucleotides read TGTGCCAGCAGTACTCCGGGCGGGGGGGTCATAAGCGAGCAGTTCTTC. Full variable domain (missing parts from reference TRBV28 and TRBJ2-1): DVKVTQSSRYLVKRTGEKVFLECVQDMDHENMFWYRQDPGLGLRLIYFSYDVKMKEKGDIPEGYSVSREKKERFSLILESASTNQTSMYLCASSTPGGGVISEQFFGPGTRLTVL.